This is a list of T cell receptor beta chains from one sample in a study of OX40 agonist ivuxolimab in advanced cancers. TCRdb's table, derived via immunoSEQ multiplex PCR, lists solely in-frame clones and lacks some. The profile shows about 69,000 clones, more than 85% of them singletons. Sequences were derived from CD4+ or CD8+ T cells sorted from blood, sampled in a trial of the OX40 agonist ivuxolimab. These receptors were collected from an adult with an advanced solid tumor such as melanoma, head and neck, liver or kidney cancer. The CDR3 runs from the conserved cysteine through the conserved F or W. D genes are given only for firm matches. Only part of the rows carry a size: once, few, many, or a class if the clone is expanded.

J gene,CDR3 length,clone size,D gene,V gene,CDR3 DNA,CDR3 protein
TRBJ1-1,14,-,-,TRBV11-2,TGTGCCAGCAGCCTAGGGGTTGGTTTCACTGAAGCTTTCTTT,CASSLGVGFTEAFF
TRBJ1-1,16,-,-,TRBV4-1,TGCGCCAGCATCAATCGGGGGCTTAGCGGGAACACTGAAGCTTTCTTT,CASINRGLSGNTEAFF
TRBJ1-5,15,-,-,TRBV27,TGTGCCAGCAGTTCCCAGGGACTGGGCAATCAGCCCCAGCATTTT,CASSSQGLGNQPQHF
TRBJ2-1,17,once,TRBD2,TRBV28,TGTGCCAGCAGCCCCCCTACTAGCGTTAGGGTATACAATGAGCAGTTCTTC,CASSPPTSVRVYNEQFF
TRBJ2-2,14,-,-,TRBV2,TGTGCCACCCAGTCCGTAAGCGGTACCGGGGAGCTGTTTTTT,CATQSVSGTGELFF
TRBJ2-7,15,-,TRBD2,TRBV6-5,TGTGCCAGCAGTCGCGGTACTAGCGATTCTGGCGAGCAGTACTTC,CASSRGTSDSGEQYF
TRBJ1-5,13,-,-,TRBV18,TGTGCCAGCTCTCTCAATAGCAATCAGCCCCAGCATTTT,CASSLNSNQPQHF
TRBJ2-2,14,-,-,TRBV19,TGTGCCAGTAGTATGAGAGGTAACACCGGGGAGCTGTTTTTT,CASSMRGNTGELFF
TRBJ2-1,16,-,TRBD2,TRBV19,TGTGCCAGTATCCGATCGGGACTAGCGGGAGGGAGTGAGCAGTTCTTC,CASIRSGLAGGSEQFF
TRBJ2-5,13,-,-,TRBV5-4,TGTGCCAGCAGCTCCGGAGGGCGAGAGACCCAGTACTTC,CASSSGGRETQYF
TRBJ1-3,16,-,TRBD1,TRBV9,TGTGCCAGCAGCTCAACAGGGGGGATCTCTGGAAACACCATATATTTT,CASSSTGGISGNTIYF
TRBJ2-5,15,-,TRBD1,TRBV27,TGTGCCAGCAGTGACCCGGGACAGGGAAAAGAGACCCAGTACTTC,CASSDPGQGKETQYF
TRBJ1-1,15,-,TRBD1,TRBV25-1,TGTGCCAGCAGTGCCCAGACAGGGGCGGGTACTGAAGCTTTCTTT,CASSAQTGAGTEAFF
TRBJ2-7,14,-,-,TRBV27,TGTGCCAGCAGTTTTAGCGGCTACTCCTACGAGCAGTACTTC,CASSFSGYSYEQYF
TRBJ2-3,15,-,-,TRBV5-6,TGTGCCAGCAGCTTGGGGGCAGGGTACTCAGATACGCAGTATTTT,CASSLGAGYSDTQYF
TRBJ2-7,12,-,-,TRBV6-1,TGTGCCAGCAGTGATTCCAGCTACGAGCAGTACTTC,CASSDSSYEQYF
TRBJ2-7,17,-,TRBD1,TRBV19,TGTGCCAGTAGTGTCAGGGGGCACGACATACACTCCTACGAGCAGTACTTC,CASSVRGHDIHSYEQYF